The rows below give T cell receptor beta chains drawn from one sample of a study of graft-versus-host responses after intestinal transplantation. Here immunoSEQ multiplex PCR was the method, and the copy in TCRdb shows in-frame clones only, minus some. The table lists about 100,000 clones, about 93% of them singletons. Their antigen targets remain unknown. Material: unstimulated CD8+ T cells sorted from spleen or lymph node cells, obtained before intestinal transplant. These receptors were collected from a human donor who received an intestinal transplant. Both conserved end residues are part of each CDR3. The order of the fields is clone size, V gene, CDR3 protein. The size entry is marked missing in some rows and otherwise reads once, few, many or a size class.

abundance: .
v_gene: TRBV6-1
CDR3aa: CASSLGTGSYEQYF

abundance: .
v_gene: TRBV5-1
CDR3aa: CASSIGTDSYNEQFF

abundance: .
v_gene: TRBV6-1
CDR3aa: CASSPGLAGEETQYF

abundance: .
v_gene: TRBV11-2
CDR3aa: CASSWGNGGRASNEQFF

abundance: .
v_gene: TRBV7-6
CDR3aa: CASSLLSVYNEQFF

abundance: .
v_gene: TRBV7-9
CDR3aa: CASNTRPKRGRETQYF

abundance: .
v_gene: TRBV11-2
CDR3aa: CASSLDTHNTGELFF

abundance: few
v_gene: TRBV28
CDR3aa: CASSFSYEQYF

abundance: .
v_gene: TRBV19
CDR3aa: CASSPGQNYGYTF

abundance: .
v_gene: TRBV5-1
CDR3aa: CASSLGPGWNEKLFF

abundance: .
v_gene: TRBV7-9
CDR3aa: CASSLVDSSYEQYF

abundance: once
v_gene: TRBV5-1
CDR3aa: CASSTGTGSRVFAFF

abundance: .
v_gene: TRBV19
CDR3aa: CASSILPGQGTDEQYF

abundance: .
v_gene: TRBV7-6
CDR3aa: CASGDEGEQYF

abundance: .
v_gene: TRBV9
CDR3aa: CASSVGGQTYEQYF

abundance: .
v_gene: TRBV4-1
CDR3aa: CASSQVFPMGGGSDF

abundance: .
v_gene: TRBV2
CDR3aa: CASGNKGAGNTIYF

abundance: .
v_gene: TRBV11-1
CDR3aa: CASSSLAGESVTQYF

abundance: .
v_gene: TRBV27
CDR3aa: CASSTGGTGVHEQYF

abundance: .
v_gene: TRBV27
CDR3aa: CASSLWGLAGSGANVLTF

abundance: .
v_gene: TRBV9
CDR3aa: CASSPTGGGSYEQYF

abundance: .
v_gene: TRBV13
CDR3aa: CASSFSSTGTSEKRDTQYF

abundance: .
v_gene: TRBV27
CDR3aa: CASSIHAGNEQFF

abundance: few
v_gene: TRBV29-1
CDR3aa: CSVEFNEQFF

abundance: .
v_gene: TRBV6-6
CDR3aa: CASQTGYEQFF

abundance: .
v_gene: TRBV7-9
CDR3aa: CASSGEVGQERVWYEQYF

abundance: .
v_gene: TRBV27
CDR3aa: CASSITGGGNYGYTF

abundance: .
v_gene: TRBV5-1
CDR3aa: CASSFARETQYF

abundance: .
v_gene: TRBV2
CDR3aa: CASSVSVVGREGSETQYF

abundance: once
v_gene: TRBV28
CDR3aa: CASSLSQQSTAYYGYTF

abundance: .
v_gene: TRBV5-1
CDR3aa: CASSIRDHNSPLHF

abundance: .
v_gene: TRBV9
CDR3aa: CASSLGTGNYEQYF

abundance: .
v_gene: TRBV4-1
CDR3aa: CASSQDFPSYEQYF

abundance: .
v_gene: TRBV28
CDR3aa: CASSLIGTDYEQYF

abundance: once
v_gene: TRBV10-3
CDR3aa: CAISPGGYGYTF

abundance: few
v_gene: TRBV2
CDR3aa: CASTDRWHTIYF

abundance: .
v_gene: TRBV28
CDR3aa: CASSATGTSGYNEQFF

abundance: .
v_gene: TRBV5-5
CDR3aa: CATSRWLAEQETQYF

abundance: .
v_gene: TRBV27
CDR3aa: CASNPSGNTYEQYF

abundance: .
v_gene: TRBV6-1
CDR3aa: CASSEGGGGGGYTF

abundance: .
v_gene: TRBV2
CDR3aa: CASSVTWGLAVTGELFF

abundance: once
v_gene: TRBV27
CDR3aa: CASSLGGVRQPQHF

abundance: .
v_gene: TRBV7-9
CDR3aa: CASSYKGAYEQYF

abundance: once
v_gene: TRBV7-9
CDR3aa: CASSLGARGWEQYF

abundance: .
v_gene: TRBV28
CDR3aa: CASSSQGKSQETQYF

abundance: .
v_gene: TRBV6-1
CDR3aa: CASSKRISYEQYF

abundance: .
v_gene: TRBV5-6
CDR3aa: CASSLSQVAARDETQYF

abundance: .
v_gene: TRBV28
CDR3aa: CASSSHTGSGELFF

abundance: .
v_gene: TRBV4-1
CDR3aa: CASSQDQVGLLAKNIQYF

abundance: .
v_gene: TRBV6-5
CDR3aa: CASSAQDREGEKLFF

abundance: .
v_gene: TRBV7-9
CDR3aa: CASRWGDLHTEAFF

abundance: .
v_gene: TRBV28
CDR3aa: CASSLLGTSLNEQFF

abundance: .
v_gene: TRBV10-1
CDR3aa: CASSGGMNTEAFF